This is a list of T cell receptor beta chains from one sample in a study of shared clonotypes between healthy human individuals. Only in-frame clones appear in the TCRdb table, and some are missing; sequencing was by immunoSEQ multiplex PCR. This table has roughly 2.1 million clones, more than 85% appearing once. The material sequenced was naive CD8+ T cells from PBMCs. The receptors derive from a young man in good health. Some clones in this sample may be carry-over from other donors' samples. Both conserved end residues are part of each CDR3. The D gene is left open where the match is weak. Size values are once, few and many counts, or a class for expanded clones, and some rows have none.

j_gene	d_gene	v_gene	abundance	CDR3aa	CDR3nt
TRBJ2-3	NA	TRBV4-3	NA	CASSQDRIRSLDTQYF	TGCGCCAGCAGCCAAGATCGGATCAGGAGTTTAGATACGCAGTATTTT
TRBJ2-1	TRBD2	TRBV27	NA	CASTLSGSSYNEQFF	TGTGCCAGCACCCTAAGCGGGAGCTCCTACAATGAGCAGTTCTTC
TRBJ1-1	NA	TRBV9	NA	CASSVDPGSLTEAFF	TGTGCCAGCAGCGTAGACCCAGGCAGTTTAACTGAAGCTTTCTTT
TRBJ2-1	NA	TRBV9	NA	CASSPTGAASNEQFF	TGTGCCAGCAGCCCTACGGGGGCGGCATCCAATGAGCAGTTCTTC
TRBJ1-2	NA	TRBV28	NA	CASSSGQFYGYTF	TGTGCCAGCAGTTCAGGACAATTCTATGGCTACACCTTC
TRBJ2-1	NA	TRBV19	NA	CASSFESYYNEQFF	TGTGCCAGTAGTTTCGAGAGTTACTACAATGAGCAGTTCTTC
TRBJ2-3	NA	TRBV19	NA	CASSADFTDTQYF	TGTGCCAGTAGCGCGGACTTCACAGATACGCAGTATTTT
TRBJ2-5	NA	TRBV28	NA	CASKHLVQYF	TGTGCCAGCAAACACCTTGTCCAGTACTTC
TRBJ2-7	NA	TRBV27	NA	CASSPIWQGYEQYF	TGTGCCAGCAGTCCCATCTGGCAGGGCTACGAGCAGTACTTC
TRBJ2-2	NA	TRBV30	NA	CAWGPGEVTGELFF	TGTGCCTGGGGGCCGGGAGAGGTCACCGGGGAGCTGTTTTTT
TRBJ1-2	NA	TRBV19	once	CASSWDTNYGYTF	TGTGCCAGTAGCTGGGACACTAACTATGGCTACACCTTC
TRBJ1-1	TRBD1	TRBV5-6	NA	CASSPWTGPNTEAFF	TGTGCCAGCAGCCCCTGGACAGGGCCGAACACTGAAGCTTTCTTT
TRBJ2-1	NA	TRBV6-1	NA	CASSEFHWVDEQFF	TGTGCCAGCAGTGAATTTCATTGGGTGGATGAGCAGTTCTTC
TRBJ2-7	TRBD2	TRBV7-8	NA	CASSLVRGLASYEQYF	TGTGCCAGCAGCTTAGTCAGGGGACTAGCGAGTTACGAGCAGTACTTC
TRBJ1-4	NA	TRBV6-1	NA	CASSEYWDLNEKLFF	TGTGCCAGCAGTGAATATTGGGACCTTAATGAAAAACTGTTTTTT
TRBJ2-7	NA	TRBV27	NA	CASSFLNGFYEQYF	TGTGCCAGCAGTTTCCTCAACGGGTTCTACGAGCAGTACTTC
TRBJ2-1	NA	TRBV2	NA	CASSWTYNEQFF	TGTGCCAGCAGTTGGACCTACAATGAGCAGTTCTTC
TRBJ2-3	TRBD2	TRBV9	NA	CASSVAEREVTDTQYF	TGTGCCAGCAGCGTAGCGGAGCGGGAGGTGACAGATACGCAGTATTTT
TRBJ2-7	TRBD2	TRBV27	NA	CASSFGLAGYEQYF	TGTGCCAGCAGTTTTGGACTAGCGGGCTACGAGCAGTACTTC
TRBJ2-3	NA	TRBV5-1	NA	CASTDGGDGTDTQYF	TGCGCCAGCACTGATGGGGGCGATGGCACAGATACGCAGTATTTT
TRBJ2-3	NA	TRBV9	NA	CASSVGSGSQYF	TGTGCCAGCAGCGTAGGATCGGGATCGCAGTATTTT
TRBJ1-1	NA	TRBV28	NA	CASSLSSLMNTEAFF	TGTGCCAGCAGTTTGTCTTCCCTCATGAACACTGAAGCTTTCTTT
TRBJ1-2	NA	TRBV5-1	NA	CASKVGGGDGYTF	TGCGCCAGCAAGGTTGGGGGCGGAGATGGCTACACCTTC
TRBJ1-1	NA	TRBV7-6	NA	CASSLALEGKATEAFF	TGTGCCAGCAGCTTAGCCTTGGAGGGTAAGGCCACTGAAGCTTTCTTT
TRBJ2-1	TRBD2	TRBV5-4	NA	CASSLSGSAYNEQFF	TGTGCCAGCAGCTTAAGCGGGAGCGCCTACAATGAGCAGTTCTTC
TRBJ1-2	TRBD1	TRBV6-5	NA	CASSYVGGFVDGYTF	TGTGCCAGCAGTTACGTAGGGGGCTTTGTGGATGGCTACACCTTC
TRBJ2-1	NA	TRBV14	NA	CASSQAVDYYGNEQFF	TGTGCCAGCAGCCAAGCGGTTGACTATTACGGCAATGAGCAGTTCTTC
TRBJ2-7	NA	TRBV28	NA	CASSYPIRAYEQYF	TGTGCCAGCAGTTACCCGATTAGGGCCTACGAGCAGTACTTC
TRBJ1-1	NA	TRBV6-5	NA	CASSYSTGEMNTEAFF	TGTGCCAGCAGTTACTCGACGGGGGAAATGAACACTGAAGCTTTCTTT
TRBJ2-1	NA	TRBV13	NA	CASSLGASRDEQFF	TGTGCCAGCAGCTTAGGGGCTAGTAGGGATGAGCAGTTCTTC
TRBJ1-5	NA	TRBV2	NA	CASRETHGYSNQPQHF	TGTGCCAGCAGGGAAACACACGGGTATAGCAATCAGCCCCAGCATTTT
TRBJ2-7	NA	TRBV4-3	NA	CASSQDETGPPYEQYF	TGCGCCAGCAGTCAAGATGAGACGGGCCCCCCCTACGAGCAGTACTTC
TRBJ2-7	TRBD1	TRBV29-1	NA	CSARDSGPYEQYF	TGCAGCGCTAGGGACAGCGGACCCTACGAGCAGTACTTC
TRBJ2-1	NA	TRBV11-3	NA	CASSLPGDNEQFF	TGTGCCAGCAGCTTACCAGGGGACAATGAGCAGTTCTTC
TRBJ2-7	NA	TRBV4-1	once	CASSQVGGYEQYF	TGCGCCAGCAGCCAAGTCGGAGGCTACGAGCAGTACTTC
TRBJ2-7	TRBD1	TRBV4-1	once	CASSQASLDRGNYEQYF	TGCGCCAGCAGCCAAGCGAGCCTTGACAGGGGAAACTACGAGCAGTACTTC
TRBJ2-3	NA	TRBV4-3	NA	CASSQEMVDGAATDTQYF	TGCGCCAGCAGCCAAGAGATGGTGGATGGGGCGGCCACAGATACGCAGTATTTT
TRBJ2-1	NA	TRBV28	NA	CASSLAYNEQFF	TGTGCCAGCAGTTTGGCGTACAATGAGCAGTTCTTC
TRBJ2-2	NA	TRBV9	once	CASSEGRERFGELFF	TGTGCCAGCAGCGAAGGGCGGGAACGCTTTGGGGAGCTGTTTTTT
TRBJ1-4	NA	TRBV9	few	CASSVGSDEKLFF	TGTGCCAGCAGCGTAGGGTCTGATGAAAAACTGTTTTTT
TRBJ2-3	TRBD2	TRBV7-9	NA	CASSLDFGGDTQYF	TGTGCCAGCAGTTTGGATTTCGGGGGGGATACGCAGTATTTT
TRBJ2-3	TRBD1	TRBV7-3	NA	CASSSRGPITDTQYF	TGTGCCAGCAGCTCGAGGGGGCCTATCACAGATACGCAGTATTTT
TRBJ2-7	NA	TRBV9	once	CASSADSAEQYF	TGTGCCAGCAGTGCCGACAGCGCTGAGCAGTACTTC
TRBJ2-5	NA	TRBV5-1	once	CASSGRPDGSPQVQETQYF	TGCGCCAGCAGCGGGCGGCCTGACGGGTCACCCCAAGTCCAAGAGACCCAGTACTTC
TRBJ2-1	NA	TRBV27	NA	CASSPMGPVGYNEQFF	TGTGCCAGCAGTCCCATGGGGCCGGTAGGGTACAATGAGCAGTTCTTC
TRBJ2-7	NA	TRBV11-2	NA	CASSLGSALEYEQYF	TGTGCCAGCAGCTTAGGTTCTGCCTTGGAGTACGAGCAGTACTTC
TRBJ2-1	TRBD2	TRBV11-2	NA	CASSSEREGPNEQFF	TGTGCCAGCAGCTCGGAGCGGGAGGGCCCCAATGAGCAGTTCTTC
TRBJ2-7	NA	TRBV6-8	NA	CASSYPACHEQYF	TGTGCCAGCAGTTACCCGGCGTGCCACGAGCAGTACTTC
TRBJ2-1	NA	TRBV4-1	NA	CASSPRTGYNEQFF	TGCGCCAGCAGCCCCCGGACGGGATACAATGAGCAGTTCTTC
TRBJ2-7	TRBD1	TRBV2	NA	CASSVGDRGYEQYF	TGTGCCAGCAGTGTAGGGGACAGGGGCTACGAGCAGTACTTC
TRBJ2-1	TRBD2	TRBV27	NA	CASSLAGVLYEQFF	TGTGCCAGCAGTTTAGCGGGAGTACTATATGAGCAGTTCTTC
TRBJ1-2	NA	TRBV27	NA	CASSSETEPYGYTF	TGTGCCAGCAGTTCAGAGACGGAACCCTATGGCTACACCTTC
TRBJ2-1	NA	TRBV13	once	CASSLRGAVYNEQFF	TGTGCCAGCAGCTTACGGGGGGCTGTCTACAATGAGCAGTTCTTC
TRBJ2-7	NA	TRBV11-2	NA	CASSLVGPSYEQYF	TGTGCCAGCAGCTTAGTAGGGCCCAGCTACGAGCAGTACTTC
TRBJ2-1	TRBD1	TRBV23-1	NA	CASSLEDRVWGNEQFF	TGCGCCAGCAGTCTCGAGGACAGGGTGTGGGGCAATGAGCAGTTCTTC